The 8 T cell receptor beta chains below all came from one sample that was sequenced in a study of blood T cell repertoires in COVID-19 (TCRdb year 2020). The library was built by means of the immunoSEQ multiplex PCR assay. The table comes from immuneACCESS by way of TCRdb, which keeps in-frame sequences with V and J called. Part of the clones is missing from these tables; in studies checked, under half for an unresolved V gene and the rest for unknown reasons. Recorded for this sample are 70,000 to 95,000 clones; 89% of them occurred a single time. The ten most abundant clones make up roughly 2.3% of the sample. Source material: peripheral blood. All receptors derive from a man aged 50-60 years with acute or convalescent COVID-19.

In this sample, this clone turned up once. V and J are TRBV14 and TRBJ1-6, with unresolved D. CDR1 is SGHDN, CDR2 FVKESK, per germline. The V and J ends lost 3 bases and 13 bases respectively, with 13 bases between them. The length of the CDR3 is 13 residues. The CDR3 reads CASSHQESVPLHF. CDR3 DNA sequence: TGTGCCAGCAGCCACCAGGAATCGGTGCCCCTCCACTTT.

This chain connects TRBV7-3 to TRBJ2-1, with 8 bases identical to TRBD1. Germline CDR1 SGHTA, CDR2 FQGTGA. CDR3 size: 15 residues. V lost 2 bases, J lost 6 bases, and 6 bases stayed unmatched. CDR3 nucleotide sequence: TGTGCCAGCAGCTTAGGACAGGGTGGCGTCAATGAGCAGTTCTTC. It yields the protein CASSLGQGGVNEQFF. The entire variable domain, with the rest obtained from reference TRBV7-3 and TRBJ2-1, is as follows: GAGVSQTPSNKVTEKGKYVELRCDPISGHTALYWYRQSLGQGPEFLIYFQGTGAADDSGLPNDRFFAVRPEGSVSTLKIQRTERGDSAVYLCASSLGQGGVNEQFFGPGTRLTVL.

The chain links TRBV4-3 to TRBJ2-1, with 11 positions matching TRBD1. Germline V CDR1 and CDR2: LGHNA, YSLEER. J lost 3 bases, V lost 3 bases, and 1 base had no gene match. The CDR3 extends over 15 amino acids. CDR3 sequence: CASSQGQGGYNEQFF. DNA for the CDR3: TGCGCCAGCAGCCAGGGACAGGGGGGCTACAATGAGCAGTTCTTC.

This chain joins TRBV12-5 and TRBJ2-7, with D tentatively TRBD2 (6 bases). The V and J ends lost 2 bases and 6 bases respectively, with 17 bases between them. Germline values: CDR1 LGHNT, CDR2 FRNRAP. This CDR3 contains 15 residues. CDR3 loop: CASGLSGVGFGEQYV. The CDR3, as DNA: TGTGCTAGTGGTTTGTCGGGGGTTGGATTCGGCGAGCAGTACGTC.

The chain is built from TRBV5-1 and TRBJ2-7; a possible D gene is TRBD1 (6 bases). There are 13 residues in the CDR3. Germline CDR1 reads SGHRS; CDR2 reads YFSETQ. The V and J ends lost 6 bases and 2 bases respectively, with 12 bases between them. DNA for the CDR3: TGCGCCAGCAACTCAGGGGACCCCTACGAGCAGTACGTC. It codes for CASNSGDPYEQYV.

J is TRBJ1-1 and V is TRBV11-2; D unresolved. The length of the CDR3 is 12 residues. Germline V gene data show CDR1 as SGHAT and CDR2 as FQNNGV. Trimming took 6 bases from V and 0 from J, leaving 5 bases between them. The CDR3 sequence is CASSLLNTEAFF. The CDR3 DNA reads as TGTGCCAGCAGTCTCTTGAACACTGAAGCTTTCTTT.

The V gene is TRBV9, the J gene TRBJ1-1; 7 bases line up with TRBD1. Losses at the gene ends were 1 base for V and 4 bases for J; bases not matched to a gene: 4. Germline CDR1 reads SGDLS; CDR2 reads YYNGEE. CDR3 length: 14 residues. In DNA, the CDR3 is TGTGCCAGCAGCGTAACAGGGGTGGGCACTGAAGCTTTCTTT. It translates to CASSVTGVGTEAFF.

The chain links TRBV9 to TRBJ1-1; the match to TRBD1 covers 10 bases. V shed 4 bases and J 6 bases; nucleotides not matched to a gene: 6. The CDR3 length is 14 residues. Looked up from germline, CDR1 is SGDLS and CDR2 is YYNGEE. As DNA, the CDR3 is TGTGCCAGCAGCCCCCAGGGGACAGGGGCTGAAGCTTTCTTT. Its protein is CASSPQGTGAEAFF. Together with reference TRBV9 and TRBJ1-1, the CDR3 gives the full variable domain: DSGVTQTPKHLITATGQRVTLRCSPRSGDLSVYWYQQSLDQGLQFLIQYYNGEERAKGNILERFSAQQFPDLHSELNLSSLELGDSALYFCASSPQGTGAEAFFGQGTRLTVV.